The clone carrying this T cell receptor beta chain was observed a handful of times. Its antigen is still unknown. The data stem from a study of T cells after yellow fever vaccination. Study-wide results and limits: Weaker, the secondary response had a peak occurring faster, on day 5 versus 15. The booster response re-showed most primary clones: approximately 95% CD4, around 87% CD8. From the bulk population, abundant clonotypes could contaminate and appear within FACS-sorted repertoires.

Making TCR cDNA involved 5'RACE template switching, which added UMIs and a universal primer site. TCRdb re-derived calls from the 5' RACE reads in MiXCR, one entry per CDR3 protein. The sample shows more than 90,000 distinct CDR3 sequences, about 6.8% of them seen only once. The sample was CD4+ T cells sorted from PBMCs, taken about 49 days after the first yellow fever vaccination. This TCR derives from a man younger than 35 who received the YFV17D yellow fever vaccine.

As DNA, the CDR3 is TGTGCCAGCAGCCTGGCGATGGAGAACACCGGGGAGCTGTTTTTT. Amino acids: CASSLAMENTGELFF. The chain employs TRBV7-2 and TRBJ2-2; D remains ambiguous. The V gene's germline CDR1 is SGHTA and CDR2 FQGNSA. Between the trimmed V and J ends, which lost 5 bases and 1 base, there was a span of 11 bases. This CDR3 spans 15 amino acids.